This TCR beta chain was captured by sequencing in a study of blood T cell repertoires in COVID-19. Overall study: T cells, B-cell-depleted T cells, or PBMCs provided the cDNA or gDNA that served as material.

Germline CDR1 MDHEN, CDR2 SYDVKM. The CDR3 contains 15 residues. V gave up 5 bases and J gave up 3 bases, with 13 bases separating them. Here immunoSEQ multiplex PCR was the method, and the copy in TCRdb shows in-frame clones only, minus some. The data contain under 350,000 clones, 85% of them singletons. The source is a human donor in a cohort sampled during active COVID-19. The V gene is TRBV28, the J gene TRBJ2-2, with TRBD1 as a possible D gene (5 bases). What was sequenced was peripheral blood. The CDR3 loop is CASSGSGYDTGELFF. In DNA form, the CDR3 reads TGTGCCAGCAGTGGGTCAGGGTATGACACCGGGGAGCTGTTTTTT.